The source of this T cell receptor beta chain is a study of T-cell memory formation after mild COVID-19 (dated by TCRdb to the early 2020s). As for the study more broadly: Most TCR sequence clusters were specific to one of the two donors. In a couple of donors, T-cell clones that expanded and contracted after mild COVID-19 were followed by sequencing TCRalpha and TCRbeta repertoires longitudinally. Two young, previously healthy adult volunteers made up the cohort, one male and one female.

This clonotype was seen many times. The clone's antigen remains unknown. No qualities accompany the bases; no much larger clone lies one base away. Trimming costs V 5 bases and J 2 bases, and their ends lie 4 bases apart. The germline V gene supplies CDR1 SGHRS and CDR2 YFSETQ. From the cysteine up to the phenylalanine, the CDR3 has a length of 12 residues. CDR3 DNA is the only sequence kept; it has 36 bases, read in frame from the first base. For sequencing, an Illumina NovaSeq 6000 was employed. cDNA libraries for TCRalpha and TCRbeta were prepared by 5'RACE using constant-segment primers, with sample barcodes and unique molecular identifiers added. RNA was extracted from every sample with Trizol reagent. The libraries were amplified in two PCR steps, and the second step added a second sample barcode and Illumina TruSeq adapters. Sequencing of the libraries was done on an Illumina NovaSeq, producing 2 x 150 bp paired-end reads. The authors processed their data as follows. Demultiplexing of reads and collapsing into UMI-guided consensus sequences were performed with migec v1.2.7. Using mixcr v2.1.11, UMI consensuses were aligned to TRA and TRB V and J templates and then assembled into clonotypes. A clonotype was counted as expanded or contracted only if both edgeR and NoisET called the change significant, with noise models trained on biological replicates. For edgeR calls, a false discovery rate-adjusted p below 0.01 and a log2 fold-change threshold of 1 were applied. As an exploratory analysis of dynamics, PCA with hierarchical clustering was applied to max-normalized trajectories of the 1000 most abundant clonotypes. The CD4 or CD8 phenotype of responding clones was assigned using the separately sequenced CD4+ and CD8+ repertoires. TCRdb handled the public reads itself, with Q25 trimming in fastp and clone calling in MiXCR, and kept productive beta chains. One record per CDR3 amino acid sequence lists the most common genes and DNA. These V and J calls are TCRdb output, not the study's own analysis. The sample contains 90,000 to 120,000 distinct CDR3 sequences, around 10% of them found a single time. The ten largest clones capture approximately 40% of the sample.

Beyond this particular receptor, the publication reports: The detection of some responding clones in pre-infection memory suggests that pre-existing cross-reactive memory T cells joined the SARS-CoV-2 response. Contracting CD4+ clones were found mainly in CM and EM memory subsets, while CD8+ clones were enriched in EMRA. The study covered only a couple of mild cases, and larger cohorts including severe cases with pre-infection samples were considered necessary. From day 15 to 85, contracting clones showed balanced CD4/CD8 phenotypes, whereas a second wave of clones that expanded from day 15 to 37 leaned towards CD4+. SARS-CoV-2 specificity was not confirmed for the second-wave clones peaking on day 37.

PBMCs were isolated by Ficoll-Paque density gradient centrifugation. The clonotype comes from a man in his late teens or twenties who had mild COVID-19 (a few samples of this study predate the infection). The sample titles of this study are shuffled in the database, so cell type and time point are left out; the donor was told from shared clones. The rearranged segments are TRBV5-1 and TRBJ2-2, with no confidently assigned D gene. Source material: PBMCs or a T cell subset sorted from them (not recorded which). The DNA sequence reads TGCGCCAGCAGGGCCAACACCGGGGAGCTGTTTTTT. Its protein product is CASRANTGELFF.